The 8 T cell receptor beta chains presented below share a single source sample, sequenced in a study of regulatory T cells in long-lasting Graves disease. Time point meaning: newly diagnosed GD, antithyroid drugs for less than 3 months. From RNA extracted from PBMCs, the TCR library was made. HTBI primers from iRepertoire and Arm-PCR of CDR3 regions yielded the TCR beta libraries. A single record per CDR3 protein comes from TCRdb applying MiXCR to the multiplex PCR reads. The top ten hold around 25% of the sample, which has roughly 530,000 distinct CDR3 sequences, around 16% seen once. These same records also appear under a second study, on T cells in Graves' hyperthyroidism and ophthalmopathy.

The sample consisted of peripheral blood mononuclear cells (PBMCs), taken at new diagnosis, from a patient treated with antithyroid drugs. The receptor source for this set is a middle-aged woman with Graves disease.

This clonotype was recorded at least ten times. The chain combines TRBV12-3 or TRBV12-4 with TRBJ2-7; D remains ambiguous. The CDR3 covers 15 residues. Trimming pared 7 bases from V and 0 bases from J, leaving 16 bases between. The CDR3 is CASTTSDRNSYEQYF. The CDR3 nucleotides read TGTGCCAGCACCACCTCTGACCGCAACTCCTACGAGCAGTACTTC.

The sample holds many counts of this clonotype. This chain uses TRBV7-9 with TRBJ2-2; TRBD1 agrees at 10 bases. The V segment lost 3 bases and the J segment 0 bases; nucleotides outside the gene matches: 4. The CDR3 consists of 17 residues. Germline lookup yields CDR1 SEHNR and CDR2 FQNEAQ (reference sequence). CDR3 protein: CASSFGTGASNTGELFF. Written as DNA, the CDR3 is TGTGCCAGCAGCTTTGGGACAGGGGCCTCGAACACCGGGGAGCTGTTTTTT.

This clonotype has a count of ten or more. The chain combines TRBV28 with TRBJ2-5, with unresolved D. The CDR3 has 13 residues. The V gene lost 5 bases and the J gene lost 5 bases, with 12 bases spanning the gap. Germline-derived CDR1 and CDR2 are MDHEN and SYDVKM. The CDR3 sequence: CASSPYLHETQYF. Written as DNA, the CDR3 is TGTGCCAGCAGTCCCTACCTACACGAGACCCAGTACTTC.

The chain recombines TRBV5-1 with TRBJ1-2, with 10 bases matching TRBD1. The germline gives CDR1 SGHRS, CDR2 YFSETQ. Unmatched junction bases numbered 7, after V lost 5 bases and J lost 6 bases. The CDR3 is 14 residues long. CDR3 in DNA: TGCGCCAGCAGAACCGGGACAGGGGTGGATGGCTACACCTTC. Translation gives CASRTGTGVDGYTF.

This clonotype has only a few counts. J is TRBJ2-5 and V is TRBV9; D remains ambiguous. Germline-derived CDR1 and CDR2 are SGDLS and YYNGEE. The CDR3 runs 16 residues. Trimming shortened V by 0 bases and J by 2 bases, and 14 bases separated the two germline ends. CDR3 sequence reads: CASSVGPTAGQETQYF. The CDR3 nucleotides read TGTGCCAGCAGCGTAGGACCCACGGCAGGACAAGAGACCCAGTACTTC.

The chain carries TRBV6-1 and TRBJ1-4; D not resolved. V was cut by 2 bases and J by 8 bases, with 6 bases left in between. Germline CDR1 MNHNS, CDR2 SASEGT. The CDR3 spans 12 residues. The CDR3 nucleotides are TGTGCCAGCAGTGAACTCAGGGAAAAACTGTTTTTT. As protein: CASSELREKLFF.

The sample holds many counts of this clonotype. The chain has TRBV28 and TRBJ2-2; 11 bases map to TRBD2. This CDR3 is 15 amino acids long. V was pared by 7 bases and J by 3 bases, with 4 bases of the junction left unmatched. The germline V gene encodes CDR1 MDHEN and CDR2 SYDVKM. CDR3 coding DNA: TGTGCCAGCATACCGGGACTAGCGGACACCGGGGAGCTGTTTTTT. Translated, it gives CASIPGLADTGELFF. Together with reference TRBV28 and TRBJ2-2, the CDR3 gives the full variable domain: DVKVTQSSRYLVKRTGEKVFLECVQDMDHENMFWYRQDPGLGLRLIYFSYDVKMKEKGDIPEGYSVSREKKERFSLILESASTNQTSMYLCASIPGLADTGELFFGEGSRLTVL.

The rearrangement links TRBV28 to TRBJ1-5, with 8 bases matching TRBD1. The CDR3 consists of 13 residues. Germline CDR1 reads MDHEN; CDR2 reads SYDVKM. Trimming took 6 bases from V and 7 from J; bases not matched to a gene: 5. CDR3 nucleotide sequence: TGTGCCAGCAGACGGACAGGGCTCCAGCCCCAGCATTTT. This encodes CASRRTGLQPQHF.